This TCR beta chain was sequenced during a study of blood T cells in healthy people across ages (dated by TCRdb to between 2014 and 2017). Describing the broader study: In model experiments, roughly one uniquely barcoded TCR beta cDNA molecule per two T cells was captured by template switching. Using deep sequencing normalized with unique cDNA molecular identifiers, the study measured how TCR beta repertoire diversity changes with age. The donors were split into four age groups: young (average around 15 years), middle-aged (more than 35), aged (more than 60) and long-lived (roughly 77). To avoid experimental bias, donors of different ages were randomly spread across the sequencing lanes. Using the same blood draw, the study looked at two additional independent replicas of 1 million unique cDNA reads for two donors, one aged 18 to 30 and the other aged 80 or older.

This clonotype has only one observation. Its cognate antigen has yet to be identified. No much larger clonotype is one base removed from it; base qualities were not supplied. The junction shows trimming of 3 bases on V and 7 bases on J, plus 16 bases between the germline ends. The CDR3 has 15 amino acids, counting the end cysteine and phenylalanine. The only DNA kept is the CDR3, 45 bases in frame from the first base. CDR1 and CDR2 (SGHVS, FNYEAQ) derive from the germline V gene. Results the study describes overall, beyond this receptor: The long-lived group showed more naive CD4+ T cells, fewer expanded clones and increased TCR diversity than the aged group, suggesting age selection. The CMV infection status of donors was not known, potentially confounding age-related changes in expanded clonotypes. Bulk unsorted PBMC profiling prevented conclusive comparison of naive and antigen-experienced compartments. Observed TCR beta diversity per million T cells fell roughly linearly with age, and a significant reduction was already apparent by age approximately 41. Observed TCR beta diversity correlated strongly with the percentage of naive T cells measured by flow cytometry. Estimates of total diversity from one million sequenced T cells were regarded as lower bounds and underestimates.

Library preparation was by 5' RACE. The sequencer listed for this sample is Illumina HiSeq 2500. The second PCR ran for roughly 6 to 11 cycles and used a J-beta primer mix along with a sample-barcoded 5' primer. A template-switch 5' adaptor carrying 12 random nucleotides introduced a unique molecular identifier onto each TCR beta cDNA molecule. Each sample yielded at least 2.5 million CDR3-containing paired-end reads. The Mint cDNA synthesis kit, primed by a TRBC-specific oligonucleotide, was used to synthesize first-strand cDNA from all RNA. All cDNA was treated with uracil-DNA glycosylase and then went through a first 18-cycle PCR with the universal primers M1SS and BC2_uni_R. In the authors' own workflow: For normalization, 1 million high-quality reads were randomly selected from each sample, with every read carrying a distinct molecular identifier. Reads with shared molecular identifiers were discarded instead of being binned into consensus sequences. MiTCR, set to a Q25 quality threshold and the strictest error-elimination algorithm, was used for CDR3 identification, clonotype clustering and error correction. A nonparametric unseen species model using Euler transformation provided a lower-bound estimate of total TCR beta diversity. In TCRdb, the public reads were trimmed at Q25 with fastp and aligned with MiXCR, with productive beta chains retained. All rows with the same CDR3 protein become a single entry with the most common DNA and genes. The V and J calls reflect TCRdb's pipeline rather than the authors' work. The sample data list over a million distinct CDR3 sequences, and 35% to 50% of these were observed just once. Clones ranked in the top ten supply approximately 17% of the sample.

Donors were approximately 42 systemically healthy Caucasian individuals from Russia aged roughly 6 to 90 years. Each donor gave ten milliliters of peripheral blood, collected into EDTA-treated Vacutainer tubes. Ficoll-Paque density-gradient centrifugation was used to isolate PBMCs, with at least 6 million obtained per sample. Trizol reagent was used to extract total RNA from the PBMCs, yielding at least 6 micrograms per sample. Naive CD45RAhigh/CD27high T cell percentages were measured by flow cytometry on a PBMC aliquot from every donor. The clonotype comes from a woman between 55 and 75 years old in good health. The rearranged segments are TRBV7-6 and TRBJ2-1; possibly the D gene is TRBD2, per 5 matching bases. Sequenced sample: blood. The nucleotide sequence is TGTGCCAGCAGCTTTGGCGGGCTAACCCTGAATGAGCAGTTCTTC. Translated, it reads CASSFGGLTLNEQFF.